This TCR beta chain was sequenced for a study of graft-versus-host responses after intestinal transplantation. As for the study in general: Each patient got anti-thymocyte globulin induction, then tacrolimus and steroids for approximately 3 years. Study results and caveats: Ileal or blood samples showed some GvH clones first, and such clones were also found in recipient marrow. Declining HvG levels early post-transplant were linked to peak circulating GvH clone levels. Graft-donor T cell macrochimerism in patients accompanied high graft-versus-host to host-versus-graft clonal ratios in allografts.

Measured with immunoSEQ multiplex PCR; TCRdb has only the in-frame clones, and not every one. The sample includes over 40,000 clones, roughly 84% seen only once; the top ten take less than 0.5%. This clone was observed a handful of times. What it binds is not known. V lost 2 bases and J lost 2, with 9 bases in between. The CDR3 runs 15 residues. CDR1 and CDR2 (germline): SGHVS, FQNEAQ. Sequenced here: unstimulated CD4+ T cells sorted from spleen or lymph node cells, sampled before transplant. The V call is TRBV7-8, the J call TRBJ1-4, with D possibly matching TRBD1 (5 bases). This clonotype originated in a human donor who was the organ donor for an intestinal transplant. As DNA, the CDR3 is TGTGCCAGCAGCTTAAGACAGAGTACTAATGAAAAACTGTTTTTT. It translates to CASSLRQSTNEKLFF.